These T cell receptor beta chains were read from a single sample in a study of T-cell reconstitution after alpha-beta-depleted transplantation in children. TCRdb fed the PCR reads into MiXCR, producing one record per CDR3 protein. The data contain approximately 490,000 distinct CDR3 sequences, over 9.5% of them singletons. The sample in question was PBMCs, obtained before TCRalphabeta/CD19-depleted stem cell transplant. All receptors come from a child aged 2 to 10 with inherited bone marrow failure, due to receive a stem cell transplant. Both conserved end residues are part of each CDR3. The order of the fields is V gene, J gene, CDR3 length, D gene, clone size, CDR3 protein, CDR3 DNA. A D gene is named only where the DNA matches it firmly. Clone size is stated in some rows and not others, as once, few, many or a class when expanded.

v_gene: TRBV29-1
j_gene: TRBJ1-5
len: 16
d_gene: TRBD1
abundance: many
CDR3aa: CSVGGTGTNSNQPQHF
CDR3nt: TGCAGCGTTGGCGGGACAGGGACGAATAGCAATCAGCCCCAGCATTTT

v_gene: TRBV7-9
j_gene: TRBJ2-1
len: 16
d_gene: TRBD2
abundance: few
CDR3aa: CASSATVGRVNNEQFF
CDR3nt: TGTGCCAGCAGCGCGACTGTTGGGAGGGTCAACAATGAGCAGTTCTTC

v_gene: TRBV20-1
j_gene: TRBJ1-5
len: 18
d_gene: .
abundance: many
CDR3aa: CSARDAGTAHYSNQPQHF
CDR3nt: TGCAGTGCTAGAGATGCGGGGACGGCTCATTATAGCAATCAGCCCCAGCATTTT

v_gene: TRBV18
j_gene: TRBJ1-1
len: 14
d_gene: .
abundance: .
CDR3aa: CASSPPSRQFEAFF
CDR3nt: TGTGCCAGCTCACCACCAAGCAGACAGTTTGAAGCTTTCTTT

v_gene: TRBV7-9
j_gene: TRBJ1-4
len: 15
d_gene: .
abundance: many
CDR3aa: CASSFGAGPEEKLFF
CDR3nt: TGTGCCAGCAGCTTTGGTGCAGGGCCGGAGGAAAAACTGTTTTTT

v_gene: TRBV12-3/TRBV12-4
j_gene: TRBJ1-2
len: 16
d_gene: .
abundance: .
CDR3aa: CASSSIYGRREYGYTF
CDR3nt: TGTGCCAGCAGTTCAATATACGGCCGCCGGGAGTATGGCTACACCTTC

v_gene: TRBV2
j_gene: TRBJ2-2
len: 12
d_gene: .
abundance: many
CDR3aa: CASSGEAGELFF
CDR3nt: TGTGCCAGCAGTGGTGAGGCAGGGGAGCTGTTTTTT

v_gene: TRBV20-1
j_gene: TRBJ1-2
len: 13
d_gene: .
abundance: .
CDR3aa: CSASSDLYGGYTF
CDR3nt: TGCAGTGCCTCCAGCGATCTCTATGGTGGCTACACCTTC

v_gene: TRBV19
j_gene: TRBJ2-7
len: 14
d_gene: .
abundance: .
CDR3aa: CASSITHAGYEQYF
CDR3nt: TGTGCCAGTAGTATCACCCATGCAGGCTACGAGCAGTACTTC

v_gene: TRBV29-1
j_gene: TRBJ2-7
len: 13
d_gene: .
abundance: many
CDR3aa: CSAEHEGNYEQYF
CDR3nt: TGCAGCGCAGAGCATGAGGGTAACTACGAGCAGTACTTC

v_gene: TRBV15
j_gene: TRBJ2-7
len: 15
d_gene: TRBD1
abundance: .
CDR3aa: CATRGTGAFSYEQYF
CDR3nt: TGTGCCACCAGGGGGACAGGGGCGTTCTCCTACGAGCAGTACTTC

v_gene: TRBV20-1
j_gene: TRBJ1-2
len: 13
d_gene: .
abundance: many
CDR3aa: CSASDGRLYGYTF
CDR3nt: TGCAGTGCTAGCGATGGACGGTTATATGGCTACACCTTC

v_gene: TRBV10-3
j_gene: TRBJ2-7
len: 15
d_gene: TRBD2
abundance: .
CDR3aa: CAISDLPSGSYEQYF
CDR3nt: TGTGCCATCAGTGATCTCCCTAGCGGGAGCTACGAGCAGTACTTC

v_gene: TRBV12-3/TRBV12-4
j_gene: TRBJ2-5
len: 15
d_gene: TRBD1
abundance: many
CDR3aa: CASSPRGQGWETQYF
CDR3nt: TGTGCCAGCAGTCCCAGGGGACAGGGGTGGGAGACCCAGTACTTC

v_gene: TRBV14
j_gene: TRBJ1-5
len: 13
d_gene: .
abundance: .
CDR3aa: CASSPGYRQPQHF
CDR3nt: TGTGCCAGCAGCCCAGGTTATCGGCAGCCCCAGCATTTT

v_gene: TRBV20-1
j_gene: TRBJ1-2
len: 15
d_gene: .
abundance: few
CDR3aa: CSARAPRRANYGYTF
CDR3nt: TGCAGTGCTAGGGCTCCACGGCGGGCAAACTATGGCTACACCTTC

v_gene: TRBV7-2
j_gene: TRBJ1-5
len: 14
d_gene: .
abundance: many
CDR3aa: CASSLGHGNQPQHF
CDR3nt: TGTGCCAGCAGCTTGGGACACGGGAATCAGCCCCAGCATTTT

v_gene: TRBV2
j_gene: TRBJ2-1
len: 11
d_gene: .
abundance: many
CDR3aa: CASIVGNEQFF
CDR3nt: TGTGCCAGCATAGTAGGAAATGAGCAGTTCTTC

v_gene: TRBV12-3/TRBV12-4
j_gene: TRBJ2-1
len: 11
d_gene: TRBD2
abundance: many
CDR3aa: CASSQAGEQFF
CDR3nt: TGTGCCAGCAGCCAAGCGGGAGAGCAGTTCTTC

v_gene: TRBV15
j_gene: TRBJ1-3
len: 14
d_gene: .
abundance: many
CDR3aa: CATSRDPRGNTIYF
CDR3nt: TGTGCCACCAGCAGAGATCCGAGAGGAAACACCATATATTTT

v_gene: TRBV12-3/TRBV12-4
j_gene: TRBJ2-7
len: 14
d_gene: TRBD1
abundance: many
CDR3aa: CASSSTGGYYEQYF
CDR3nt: TGTGCCAGCAGCTCGACAGGGGGCTATTACGAGCAGTACTTC

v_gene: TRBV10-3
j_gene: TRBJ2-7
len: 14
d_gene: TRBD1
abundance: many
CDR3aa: CAISRGQGGYEQYF
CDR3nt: TGTGCCATCAGCCGCGGACAGGGAGGCTACGAGCAGTACTTC

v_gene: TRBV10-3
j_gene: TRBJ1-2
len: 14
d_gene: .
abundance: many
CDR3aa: CAISEAGLNYGYTF
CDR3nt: TGTGCCATCAGTGAGGCAGGACTTAACTATGGCTACACCTTC

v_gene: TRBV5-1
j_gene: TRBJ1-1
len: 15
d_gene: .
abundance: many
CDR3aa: CASSTSLTDTTEAFF
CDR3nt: TGCGCCAGCAGCACCTCCCTGACGGACACAACTGAAGCTTTCTTT

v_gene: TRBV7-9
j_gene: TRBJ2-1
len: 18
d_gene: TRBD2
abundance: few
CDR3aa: CASSSRTSGNENYNEQFF
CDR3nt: TGTGCCAGCAGCTCTCGGACTAGCGGGAATGAAAACTACAATGAGCAGTTCTTC

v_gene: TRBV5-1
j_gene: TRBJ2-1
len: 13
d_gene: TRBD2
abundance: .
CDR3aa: CASRAGGYNEQFF
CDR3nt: TGCGCCAGCAGAGCGGGAGGGTACAATGAGCAGTTCTTC

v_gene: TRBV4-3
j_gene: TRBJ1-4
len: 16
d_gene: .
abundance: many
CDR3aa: CASSQDREGLGEKLFF
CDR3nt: TGCGCCAGCAGCCAAGATCGAGAGGGATTGGGGGAAAAACTGTTTTTT

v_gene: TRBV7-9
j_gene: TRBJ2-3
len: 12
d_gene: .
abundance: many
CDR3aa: CASSLGRAQWYF
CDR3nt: TGTGCCAGCAGCCTAGGGCGTGCCCAGTGGTATTTT

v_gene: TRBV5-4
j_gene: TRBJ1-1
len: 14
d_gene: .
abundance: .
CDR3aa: CASSREGENTEAFF
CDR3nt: TGTGCCAGCAGCAGGGAGGGGGAGAACACTGAAGCTTTCTTT

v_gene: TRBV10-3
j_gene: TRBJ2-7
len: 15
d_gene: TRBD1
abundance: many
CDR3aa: CAISELVTGGYEQYF
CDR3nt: TGTGCCATCAGTGAATTGGTGACAGGGGGATACGAGCAGTACTTC

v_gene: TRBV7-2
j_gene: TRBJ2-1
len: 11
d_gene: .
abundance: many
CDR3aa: CTSSIIHEQFF
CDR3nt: TGTACCAGCAGCATAATTCATGAGCAGTTCTTC

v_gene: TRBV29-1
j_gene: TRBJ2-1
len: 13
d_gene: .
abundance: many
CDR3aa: CSVLPGPRDEQFF
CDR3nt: TGCAGCGTCCTCCCGGGACCTCGGGATGAGCAGTTCTTC

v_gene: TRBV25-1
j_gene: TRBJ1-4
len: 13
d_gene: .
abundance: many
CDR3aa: CASSETAGRKLFF
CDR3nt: TGTGCCAGCAGTGAAACAGCGGGGAGGAAACTGTTTTTT

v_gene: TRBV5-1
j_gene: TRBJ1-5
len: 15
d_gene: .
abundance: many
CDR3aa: CASSLASGLNQPQHF
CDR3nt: TGCGCCAGCAGCTTGGCCAGCGGGCTCAATCAGCCCCAGCATTTT

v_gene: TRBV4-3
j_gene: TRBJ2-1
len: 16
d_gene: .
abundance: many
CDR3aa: CASSQEGTGTYNEQFF
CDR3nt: TGCGCCAGCAGCCAAGAGGGGACGGGAACGTACAATGAGCAGTTCTTC

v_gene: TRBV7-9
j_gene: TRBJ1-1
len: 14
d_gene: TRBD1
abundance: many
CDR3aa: CASSLGQGATEAFF
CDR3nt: TGTGCCAGCAGCTTAGGACAGGGGGCAACTGAAGCTTTCTTT

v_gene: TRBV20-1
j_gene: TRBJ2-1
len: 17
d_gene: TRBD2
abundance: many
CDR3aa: CSAPRGTSGRTYNEQFF
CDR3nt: TGCAGTGCTCCCCGAGGTACTAGCGGGAGGACGTACAATGAGCAGTTCTTC

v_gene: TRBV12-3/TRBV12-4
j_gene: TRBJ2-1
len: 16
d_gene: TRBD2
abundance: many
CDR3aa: CASTHLAGAPYNEQFF
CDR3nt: TGTGCCAGCACCCACTTAGCGGGAGCGCCCTACAATGAGCAGTTCTTC

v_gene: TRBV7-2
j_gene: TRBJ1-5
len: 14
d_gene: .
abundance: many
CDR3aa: CASSLAAGHQPQHF
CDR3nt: TGTGCCAGCAGCTTAGCGGCAGGTCATCAGCCCCAGCATTTT

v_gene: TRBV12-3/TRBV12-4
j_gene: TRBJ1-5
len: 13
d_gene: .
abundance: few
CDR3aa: CASSWDGVYPQHF
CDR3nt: TGTGCCAGCAGCTGGGACGGGGTATACCCCCAGCATTTT

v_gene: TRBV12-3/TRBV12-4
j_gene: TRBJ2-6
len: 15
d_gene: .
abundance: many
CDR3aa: CASSLRGAGANVLTF
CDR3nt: TGTGCCAGCAGCTTACGCGGGGCTGGGGCCAACGTCCTGACTTTC

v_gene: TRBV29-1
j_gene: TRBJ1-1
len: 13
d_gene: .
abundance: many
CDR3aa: CSVDRAQNTEAFF
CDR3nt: TGCAGCGTTGACAGGGCCCAAAACACTGAAGCTTTCTTT

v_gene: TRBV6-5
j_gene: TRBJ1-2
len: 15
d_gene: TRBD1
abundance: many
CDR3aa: CASSSEPGQGVGYTF
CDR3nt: TGTGCCAGCAGTTCAGAACCGGGACAGGGGGTGGGCTACACCTTC

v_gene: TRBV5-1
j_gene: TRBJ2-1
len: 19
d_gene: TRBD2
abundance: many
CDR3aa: CASSLVTSGSGSSYNEQFF
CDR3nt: TGCGCCAGCAGCTTGGTAACTAGCGGGAGTGGAAGCTCCTACAATGAGCAGTTCTTC

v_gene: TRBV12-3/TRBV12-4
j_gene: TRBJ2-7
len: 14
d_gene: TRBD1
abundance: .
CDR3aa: CASSLAPGGPEQYF
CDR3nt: TGTGCCAGCAGTTTGGCCCCAGGGGGTCCCGAGCAGTACTTC

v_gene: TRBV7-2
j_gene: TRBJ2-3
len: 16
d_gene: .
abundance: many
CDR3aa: CASSLFPRGGLDTQYF
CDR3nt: TGTGCCAGCAGCTTATTTCCGAGGGGGGGCCTAGATACGCAGTATTTT

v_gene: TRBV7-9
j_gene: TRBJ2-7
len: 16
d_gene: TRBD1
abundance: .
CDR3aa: CASSLFRDRGKYEQYF
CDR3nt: TGTGCCAGCAGCCTCTTCCGGGACAGGGGAAAATACGAGCAGTACTTC

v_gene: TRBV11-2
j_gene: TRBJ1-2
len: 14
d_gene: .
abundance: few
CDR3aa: CASSYGARSYGYTF
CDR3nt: TGTGCCAGCAGTTATGGGGCGCGAAGCTATGGCTACACCTTC

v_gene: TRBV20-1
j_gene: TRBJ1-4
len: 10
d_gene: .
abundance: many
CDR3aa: CSASGQFPHF
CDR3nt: TGCAGTGCTAGTGGTCAGTTCCCCCATTTT

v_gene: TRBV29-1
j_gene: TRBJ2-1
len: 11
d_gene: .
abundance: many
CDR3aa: CSAIRDNEQFF
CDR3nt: TGCAGCGCGATTAGGGACAATGAGCAGTTCTTC